The 17 T cell receptor beta chains below come from one sample, sequenced in a study of T cell responses to AZD1222 COVID-19 vaccine (dated by TCRdb to about 2021). The library was generated by the immunoSEQ multiplex PCR assay. TCRdb stores this immuneACCESS table with in-frame sequences only. Part of the clones is absent; in the studies checked, under half of the shortfall reflects unresolved V genes, and no reason is known for the rest. The sample contains roughly 150,000 clones, approximately 90% of them found a single time. Under 4% of the sample is in the top ten clones. The time point label, as the study defines it: about 28 days (+/-7) after the second vaccine dose. The specimen was peripheral blood, collected 28 days after the second AZD1222 dose. The receptor set was obtained from an adult who received the AZD1222 COVID-19 vaccine.

The chain employs TRBV21-1 and TRBJ1-6. TRBV21-1 is reported as a pseudogene. The CDR3 extends over 13 amino acids. CDR3 DNA sequence: TGTGCCAGCAGCAAAGATGATAATTCACCCCTCCACTTT. It yields the protein CASSKDDNSPLHF.

The chain recombines TRBV19 with TRBJ1-2, with unresolved D. Trimming took 6 bases from V and 4 from J, leaving 15 bases between them. This CDR3 is 14 amino acids long. Germline V gives CDR1 LNHDA, CDR2 SQIVND (reference sequence). CDR3 coding DNA: TGTGCCAGTAGCGAAGTTTCGATCGCCTATGGCTACACCTTC. This codes for CASSEVSIAYGYTF. The full variable domain, with the rest looked up from reference TRBV19 and TRBJ1-2, is DGGITQSPKYLFRKEGQNVTLSCEQNLNHDAMYWYRQDPGQGLRLIYYSQIVNDFQKGDIAEGYSVSREKKESFPLTVTSAQKNPTAFYLCASSEVSIAYGYTFGSGTRLTVV.

The genes are TRBV6-5 and TRBJ1-1; possible D gene TRBD1, 6 bases. Trimming took off 6 bases at V and 5 bases at J, with 16 bases between the two ends. CDR1 and CDR2 from the germline V gene are MNHEY and SVGAGI. The CDR3 covers 14 residues. CDR3 sequence (DNA): TGTGCCAGCAGCCTAGGGGGGTTTAGAACTGAAGCTTTCTTT. Translating it yields CASSLGGFRTEAFF.

The V gene is TRBV6-5, the J gene TRBJ1-1; D gene unclear. The germline V gene has CDR1 MNHEY and CDR2 SVGAGI. V was shortened by 5 bases and J by 2 bases, with 15 bases between the two germline ends. This CDR3 has 15 amino acids. CDR3 sequence: CASSPRRGVNTEAFF. In nucleotides, the CDR3 is TGTGCCAGCAGTCCTAGACGGGGAGTCAACACTGAAGCTTTCTTT.

The chain has TRBV4-3 and TRBJ2-7; 9 nucleotides align to TRBD2. The germline CDR1 and CDR2 sequences are LGHNA and YSLEER. With 0 bases clipped from V and 6 bases from J, the junction kept 6 bases outside the gene matches. This CDR3 is 15 amino acids long. The CDR3 DNA follows: TGCGCCAGCAGCCAAGATCGAGCGGGAGGATCCGAGCAGTACTTC. It yields the protein CASSQDRAGGSEQYF.

The rearrangement links TRBV12-3 or TRBV12-4 to TRBJ1-5; D uncertain. The ends were cut back, 5 bases at V and 7 bases at J, with 12 bases in the middle. The CDR3 loop spans 13 amino acids. The CDR3 region is CASSLIKGQPQHF. The CDR3 region has the DNA TGTGCCAGCAGTCTCATTAAAGGACAGCCCCAGCATTTT.

The chain joins TRBV7-9 to TRBJ2-1; TRBD2 might be the D (5 bases). Per the germline V gene, CDR1 is SEHNR and CDR2 is FQNEAQ (reference sequence). V was trimmed by 4 bases and J by 5 bases, leaving 12 bases between them. The CDR3 runs to 14 residues. The CDR3 bases are TGTGCCAGCAGCTACGCGGGTCGTCACAATGAGCAGTTCTTC. Its protein product is CASSYAGRHNEQFF.

V usage is TRBV30 and J usage is TRBJ1-3; D gene uncertain. The germline V and J ends were trimmed by 1 base and 0 bases, with 7 bases remaining between them. The germline CDR1 and CDR2 sequences are GTSNPN and SVGIG (reference sequence). This CDR3 is 14 amino acids long. CDR3 DNA: TGTGCCTGGAGTGATGAGAGCTCTGGAAACACCATATATTTT. Encoded protein: CAWSDESSGNTIYF.

The CDR3 DNA is TGTGCCAGCAGCGCGGGACAGTATATGGCTTTCTTT. This encodes CASSAGQYMAFF. The chain employs TRBV7-2 and TRBJ1-1, with 7 bases lining up with TRBD1. Germline V gives CDR1 SGHTA, CDR2 FQGNSA. V lost 5 bases and J lost 11; bases outside the gene matches: 8. This CDR3 is 12 amino acids long.

The CDR3 sequence: CASRRGVGNTIYF. CDR3 DNA sequence: TGTGCCAGCAGACGAGGGGTAGGAAACACCATATATTTT. The rearrangement uses TRBV6-5 and TRBJ1-3; D perhaps matches TRBD1 (5 bases). V shed 6 bases and J shed 4 bases, with 10 bases lying between them. The germline CDR1 and CDR2 sequences are MNHEY and SVGAGI. This CDR3 region has 13 residues.

The chain links TRBV6-2 or TRBV6-3 to TRBJ1-1; 9 bases match TRBD1. Per the germline V gene, CDR1 is MNHEY and CDR2 is SVGEGT. The CDR3 contains 12 residues. Unmatched junction bases numbered 6, after V lost 6 bases and J lost 10 bases. CDR3 residues: CASSPGTGTAFF. In DNA form, the CDR3 reads TGTGCCAGCAGCCCCGGGACAGGGACAGCTTTCTTT.

This rearrangement joins TRBV11-2 to TRBJ1-6, with 7 positions matching TRBD1. J lost 4 bases, V lost 3 bases, and 12 bases had no gene match. The CDR3 has 18 amino acids. Germline V gene sequence: CDR1 SGHAT, CDR2 FQNNGV. In DNA, the CDR3 is TGTGCCAGCAGCTTGTGGCCCGTTAACAGGGGATATAATTCACCCCTCCACTTT. It is translated as CASSLWPVNRGYNSPLHF.

This chain uses TRBV7-2 with TRBJ2-2; TRBD1 aligns across 11 bases. There are 16 residues in the CDR3. V lost 4 bases, J lost 0 bases, and 1 base stayed unmatched. Germline loops: CDR1 SGHTA, CDR2 FQGNSA. In DNA form, the CDR3 reads TGTGCCAGCAGCTGGACAGGGGGCTCGAACACCGGGGAGCTGTTTTTT. Protein product: CASSWTGGSNTGELFF.

The genes are TRBV27 and TRBJ2-1, with D perhaps being TRBD1 or TRBD2 (5 bases each). CDR1 and CDR2 from the germline V gene are MNHEY and SMNVEV (reference sequence). This CDR3 is built from 14 residues. V lost 7 bases and J 2 bases, leaving 12 bases between the germline ends. CDR3 bases: TGTGCCAGCACAACCCGGGGCCCCTACAATGAGCAGTTCTTC. Amino acids: CASTTRGPYNEQFF.

The chain has TRBV2 and TRBJ2-1; D unclear. The CDR3 is made up of 11 amino acids. The V gene lost 4 bases and the J gene lost 10 bases, with 8 bases spanning the gap. From germline, CDR1 is SNHLY and CDR2 FYNNEI. The CDR3 DNA reads TGTGCCAGCAGTGCCTGGAGCGAGCAGTTCTTC. It specifies CASSAWSEQFF.

This clone was seen a single time. V gene TRBV11-3 combines with J gene TRBJ2-7; D unresolved. Germline V gene sequence: CDR1 SGHNT, CDR2 YENEEA. The CDR3 extends over 15 amino acids. Trimming pared 8 bases from V and 3 bases from J, leaving 20 bases between. CDR3 sequence: CASGVLKRGIYEQYF. DNA for the CDR3: TGTGCCAGCGGAGTACTAAAACGCGGCATCTACGAGCAGTACTTC.

The V and J genes are TRBV30 and TRBJ1-5; D is unresolved. The CDR3 is made up of 13 amino acids. The V end was cut by 0 bases, the J end by 4 bases, with 7 bases between. Germline V CDR1 and CDR2: GTSNPN, SVGIG (reference sequence). CDR3 in amino acids: CAWSVTENQPQHF. Written as DNA, the CDR3 is TGTGCCTGGAGTGTAACGGAGAATCAGCCCCAGCATTTT. Supplemented by reference TRBV30 and TRBJ1-5, the full variable domain reads SQTIHQWPATLVQPVGSPLSLECTVEGTSNPNLYWYRQAAGRGLQLLFYSVGIGQISSEVPQNLSASRPQDRQFILSSKKLLLSDSGFYLCAWSVTENQPQHFGDGTRLSIL.